This TCR beta chain was sequenced in a study of shared clonotypes between healthy human individuals (dated by TCRdb to 2018 to 2021). Context from the whole study: Three men and a couple of women, aged 18 to 49 years, made up the cohort. For each donor, CD4 naive and CD4 memory were each run on three plates, CD8 naive on two plates, and CD8 memory on one plate. Different laboratories and diverse techniques were used to prepare libraries and sequence TCR repertoires, to increase sequencing depth and limit assay-specific biases. Leukapheresis yielded between about 0.94 and 9 billion PBMCs per donor. The study deeply sequenced blood TCR repertoires of about 5 healthy adults to estimate repertoire size and the extent of clonotype sharing between individuals. What the work shows at the level of the full study, not this receptor alone: Sampling was limited to blood, and TCR repertoires in tissue likely differ from TCR repertoires in blood. Approximately 4.8% of naive CD4, 3% to 3.5% of naive CD8, about 2.4% of memory CD4, and more than 0.35% of memory CD8 clonotypes were shared across a handful of donors. Pairwise subsampling led to the expectation that sequencing depth would affect the degree of clonotype sharing among donors. Compared with non-shared clonotypes, the clonotypes found in all four sorted-subset donors had higher generation probabilities. Incomplete sequencing was indicated by rarefaction of sorted-subset datasets, despite the large sequencing depth. The genetic and exposure-history diversity represented was limited by the small number of donors. Estimated clonotype richness was generally larger for naive than for memory subsets.

Using the deep immunoSEQ assay, multiplex PCR amplified TCR CDR3 regions from genomic DNA. Genomic DNA extracted from each cell subset was distributed evenly over all wells of several immunoSEQ 96-well plates, and each plate served as one replicate. For sorted subsets, around 200 ng genomic DNA, equal to 30,000 or so T cell genomes, was loaded into each replicate PCR. The purified libraries were quantified using a Qubit 3.0 fluorometer, sized with a Bioanalyzer 2100, and then quantified again using the KAPA Library Quantification kit. Every immunoSEQ 96-well plate was sequenced on a dedicated single-read 150-cycle Illumina NextSeq 550 flow cell. The study's own analysis went as follows. Because only junctional sequences without quality scores were contained in the immunoSEQ output, filtering matching that applied to full-length reads could not be performed. To assign V/J genes and CDR3, sequences were annotated using PyIR, a Python wrapper for IgBLAST v1.9, with IMGT germline references. Reads were filtered out if the reads had weak V/J assignments (E-value above 1e-6), no CDR3, stop codons, out-of-frame junctions, or ambiguous translated residues. V3J clonotypes were defined as sequences sharing an identical inferred V gene, J gene, and CDR3 amino acid sequence. To compute the percentage overlap between repertoires, the number of shared unique clonotypes was divided by the size of the smaller repertoire. Repertoire richness was assessed with RTK rarefaction, the Chao1 estimator, and Recon v2.1 estimates of unobserved clonotypes. Generation probabilities for all TCRbeta clonotypes obtained by the gDNA method from a handful of donors were computed using OLGA. This is the immuneACCESS table as TCRdb keeps it, with only in-frame sequences that have V and J called. A part of the clones is gone; compared with another copy, unresolved V genes explain less than half, and the rest is unexplained. V and J calls and clone size come straight from that table; D and trimming were deduced from the DNA. Within this sample are 2 million to 2.5 million clones, with just under 95% of them counted one time only. The top ten clones comprise 0.37% of the sample.

On this clone: This clone's antigen is unknown. Per-nucleotide qualities are absent, and no much larger clonotype sits a single base away. Other DNA sequences from this sample encode an identical CDR3 as well.

The germline V end is reduced by 10 bases and the J end by 6 bases; junction bases left unmatched: 9. Based on the germline V gene (reference sequence), the CDR1 and CDR2 sequences are MNHNY and SVGAGI. Measured from the cysteine to the phenylalanine, the CDR3 is 14 residues long. The only DNA kept is the CDR3, 42 bases in frame from the first base. Donors were healthy HIV-negative adults with no recently reported acute infections or vaccinations. Only Caucasian adults living in Nashville, Tennessee, USA were represented among the donors. CD4+ T cells were enriched by magnetic negative selection, after which naive cells were positively selected on CD45RA and the negative fraction was taken as the memory subset. After blood collection by leukapheresis, PBMCs were isolated using Ficoll-Histopaque density gradient centrifugation and then cryopreserved in the vapor phase of liquid nitrogen. Purity and quantity of every magnetically sorted T cell population were checked by analytical flow cytometry. From each sorted fraction, genomic DNA was isolated and quantified by UV absorbance on a Nanodrop 2000c.

Sequences were obtained from naive CD4+ T cells from PBMCs. According to the study, the label for this sample's cell subset or site signals: CD45RA+ positively selected. This receptor was identified in a man aged 18-30 years in good health. Some clones in this sample may be carry-over from other donors' samples. The chain is made from TRBV6-6 and TRBJ1-1, and 12 junctional nucleotides match TRBD1. The CDR3 region has the sequence CATRWDRGRAEAFF. The nucleotides read TGTGCCACACGGTGGGACAGGGGGCGGGCTGAAGCTTTCTTT.